The sequence of this TCR beta chain was determined in a study of T cells in Graves' hyperthyroidism and ophthalmopathy. Looking at the study overall: Blood was drawn when the patient was first diagnosed and still untreated.

This clonotype was picked up a small number of times. The junction and the germline gene differ at one end; a read error may be behind it. Amplification yielded TCR beta CDR3 regions, with RNA transcripts as the source. The HTBI primer set was used in a first-round RT-PCR of the TCR CDR3. TCRdb recomputed calls from the multiplex PCR reads with MiXCR, one row per CDR3 protein. The data show 690,000 or so distinct CDR3 sequences, with around 20% seen just once and 16% held by the top ten. Looked up from germline, CDR1 is MNHNS and CDR2 is SASEGT. This CDR3 has 13 residues. The sequence derives from a woman in her 50s with Graves' hyperthyroidism that later progressed to Graves' ophthalmopathy. This chain uses TRBV6-1 with TRBJ2-5; 9 bases map to TRBD1. Sequenced: blood. The CDR3 DNA reads TGTACCAGCAGAGGACAGGGGCGAGAGACCCAGTACTTC. Translated: CTSRGQGRETQYF.